This entry describes one TCR beta chain. Its antigen is still unknown. This sample was taken from a study of T cell responses to AZD1222 COVID-19 vaccine. As for the study in general: Analysis merged second doses at about 4 or about 12 weeks.

CDR3 length: 13 residues. V lost 6 bases to trimming and J lost 0 bases, with 8 bases between them. Per germline, CDR1 SNHLY and CDR2 FYNNEI. Method: immunoSEQ multiplex PCR; TCRdb's copy keeps in-frame clones and lacks some. Of 70,000 to 85,000 clones listed, about 84% were seen once; the top ten hold roughly 3.1%. The study's findings and limits: Spike-spanning, vaccine-associated CD4 TCRs were dominant at 160-218 and 743-854. In all cases, repertoires were sampled only after the peak T cell response.

The TCR originated in an adult in good health. The chain carries TRBV2 and TRBJ1-1; tentatively, D is TRBD1 (5 bases). The specimen was peripheral blood, collected on day 0 of AZD1222 vaccination. This chain's CDR3 is CASRSGMNTEAFF. The CDR3 region has the DNA TGTGCCAGCAGGTCAGGGATGAACACTGAAGCTTTCTTT.